One sample yielded the 30 T cell receptor beta chains listed below, sequenced in a study of shared clonotypes between healthy human individuals. The protocol was immunoSEQ multiplex PCR, while the TCRdb copy is restricted to in-frame clones and leaves out a portion. In the table there are 2 million to 2.5 million clones, just under 95% of which are singletons. Source material: naive CD4+ T cells from PBMCs. Subset defined: CD45RA+ positively selected. The receptors shown here come from a man younger than 30 in good health. Some clones in this sample may be carry-over from other donors' samples.

The chain combines TRBV15 with TRBJ2-2; D ambiguous. The germline V gene has CDR1 LNHNV and CDR2 YYDKDF (reference sequence). V lost 1 base and J lost 6, with 12 bases in between. The CDR3 has 15 residues. CDR3 sequence (DNA): TGTGCCACCAGCAGAGCAGGTTTCAGCGCCGGGGAGCTGTTTTTT. This codes for CATSRAGFSAGELFF.

Concerning this clone itself: Its ends do not fully match the called genes, so a read error is possible. The chain uses TRBV27 and TRBJ1-2, with 8 positions matching TRBD1. This CDR3 comprises 16 residues. Germline CDR1 is MNHEY and CDR2 is SMNVEV (reference sequence). The CDR3 DNA sequence: TGTGCCAGCAGTCTATCCACAGGGGGACCACCCTATGGCTACACCTTC. It encodes CASSLSTGGPPYGYTF.

This clone has only a few counts. Within the sample, other DNA sequences also encode this same CDR3. The chain carries TRBV10-3 and TRBJ1-1; D possibly corresponds to TRBD1 (5 bases). Trimming pared 4 bases from V and 1 base from J, leaving 7 bases between. Germline loops: CDR1 ENHRY, CDR2 SYGVKD. The CDR3 has 13 residues. The CDR3 DNA reads as TGTGCCATCAGTGTTCAGGGGAACACTGAAGCTTTCTTT. This encodes CAISVQGNTEAFF.

The genes are TRBV7-8 and TRBJ2-1; 8 positions agree with TRBD2. Per germline, CDR1 SGHVS and CDR2 FQNEAQ. The CDR3 has 15 residues. V shed 6 bases, J shed 7 bases, and the junction held 11 bases outside the gene matches. In DNA, the CDR3 is TGTGCCAGCAGTCCTGGACCGTCGGGGGGGAATGAGCAGTTCTTC. Translating gives CASSPGPSGGNEQFF.

The chain carries TRBV13 and TRBJ2-7, with 9 bases lining up with TRBD2. Trimming took 3 bases from V and 4 from J; bases not matched to a gene: 10. This CDR3 comprises 16 residues. The germline CDR1 and CDR2 sequences are PRHDT and FYEKMQ (reference sequence). The CDR3 DNA reads as TGTGCCAGCAGCTTGGGGAGGACTAGCGAGTTGTACGAGCAGTACTTC. It encodes CASSLGRTSELYEQYF.

DNA of the CDR3: TGTGCCAGCAATAACCCGGGACCTGGACTGTTTTTT. Translated: CASNNPGPGLFF. The chain combines TRBV28 with TRBJ1-4, with D possibly matching TRBD1 (5 bases). The V and J ends lost 7 bases and 13 bases respectively, with 16 bases between them. The CDR3 runs to 12 residues. Per the germline V gene, CDR1 is MDHEN and CDR2 is SYDVKM.

Turning to this clone: The sample carries other DNA sequences with the same CDR3. The J gene is TRBJ2-7, the V gene TRBV6-5; D perhaps matches TRBD1 (6 bases). Germline V lookup: CDR1 MNHEY, CDR2 SVGAGI. V shed 6 bases and J shed 7 bases, with 10 bases lying between them. The CDR3 covers 11 residues. The chain's CDR3 is CASSQGGEQYF. DNA of the CDR3: TGTGCCAGCAGCCAAGGGGGAGAGCAGTACTTC.

Of note for this clone: Compared with germline, one end of the junction differs, possibly owing to a read error. The J gene is TRBJ2-3, the V gene TRBV7-6; 8 nucleotides line up with TRBD2. The CDR3 totals 14 residues. The germline V gene encodes CDR1 SGHVS and CDR2 FNYEAQ. CDR3 coding DNA: TGTGCCAGCAGCATAGCGGGACCCACAGATACGCAGTATTTT. It specifies CASSIAGPTDTQYF.

As concerns this clone: This sample also contains other DNA sequences that code for the same CDR3. The chain carries TRBV18 and TRBJ2-7; TRBD2 agrees at 12 bases. Germline V CDR1 and CDR2: KGHSH, LQKENI. This CDR3 is built from 16 residues. Trimming took 3 bases from V and 1 from J; bases not matched to a gene: 4. DNA of the CDR3: TGTGCCAGCTCACCGCCGACTAGCGGGAGTTCCTACGAGCAGTACTTC. It specifies CASSPPTSGSSYEQYF.

The chain joins TRBV27 to TRBJ1-3; no firm D call. This CDR3 is 17 amino acids long. From germline, CDR1 is MNHEY and CDR2 SMNVEV (reference sequence). Trimming took off 1 base at V and 2 bases at J, with 15 bases between the two ends. The CDR3 nucleotides read TGTGCCAGCAGTTTATTGGCGGGTTCGGCCGCTGGAAACACCATATATTTT. Translation gives CASSLLAGSAAGNTIYF.

The chain couples TRBV7-2 to TRBJ1-2; a weak D match, TRBD1 (6 bases). CDR1 and CDR2 (germline): SGHTA, FQGNSA. Trimming shortened V by 6 bases and J by 8 bases, and 10 bases separated the two germline ends. The CDR3 runs 11 residues. For the CDR3, the DNA is TGTGCCAGCAGTTCAGGGGTGGGCTACACCTTC. Its translation is CASSSGVGYTF.

In regard to this clone: Within the sample, other DNA sequences also encode this same CDR3. This rearrangement joins TRBV7-6 to TRBJ2-1; 14 nucleotides match TRBD2. V dropped 5 bases and J dropped 3; count of bases not matched to a gene: 6. CDR1 and CDR2 from the germline V gene are SGHVS and FNYEAQ. This CDR3 contains 17 residues. CDR3 sequence: CASSTGTSGSSYNEQFF. In DNA form, the CDR3 reads TGTGCCAGCAGCACAGGGACTAGCGGGAGTAGCTACAATGAGCAGTTCTTC. The full variable domain, with the rest looked up from reference TRBV7-6 and TRBJ2-1, is GAGVSQSPRYKVTKRGQDVALRCDPISGHVSLYWYRQALGQGPEFLTYFNYEAQQDKSGLPNDRFSAERPEGSISTLTIQRTEQRDSAMYRCASSTGTSGSSYNEQFFGPGTRLTVL.

Concerning this clone: The same CDR3 is also encoded by other DNA sequences in this sample. The chain couples TRBV6-4 to TRBJ1-5; 9 positions agree with TRBD1. After removal of 4 bases from V and 7 bases from J, the junction contained 2 bases not matched to a gene. The CDR3 contains 13 residues. Germline assignment: CDR1 MRHNA and CDR2 SNTAGT. The CDR3 spells CASSVTGGQPQHF. CDR3 nucleotides: TGTGCCAGCAGTGTCACAGGGGGCCAGCCCCAGCATTTT.

This chain links TRBV7-2 with TRBJ2-7, with 9 bases matching TRBD1. The V and J ends lost 1 base and 4 bases, in that order; junction bases with no gene match: 11. The germline V gene encodes CDR1 SGHTA and CDR2 FQGNSA. This CDR3 is 17 amino acids long. The CDR3 coding sequence is TGTGCCAGCAGCTTAGTTGGGACAGGGTATCTCCCTTACGAGCAGTACTTC. Translating gives CASSLVGTGYLPYEQYF.

The V call is TRBV18, the J call TRBJ2-7, with a weak D call TRBD2 (6 bases). The germline V and J ends were trimmed by 2 bases and 6 bases, with 11 bases remaining between them. Looked up from germline, CDR1 is KGHSH and CDR2 is LQKENI. The CDR3 spans 13 residues. CDR3 in amino acids: CASSPSAGTEQYF. The DNA of the CDR3 is TGTGCCAGCTCACCAAGCGCGGGAACCGAGCAGTACTTC. Filled out from reference TRBV18 and TRBJ2-7, the complete variable domain reads NAGVMQNPRHLVRRRGQEARLRCSPMKGHSHVYWYRQLPEEGLKFMVYLQKENIIDESGMPKERFSAEFPKEGPSILRIQQVVRGDSAAYFCASSPSAGTEQYFGPGTRLTVT.

Turning to this clone: A much more abundant neighbour one base away suggests this may be a read error. The identical CDR3 is also encoded by other nucleotide sequences in the sample. The DNA of the CDR3 is TGTGCCAGCAGCTTACGACAGAACACTGAAGCTTTCTTT. Its translation is CASSLRQNTEAFF. The chain couples TRBV7-2 to TRBJ1-1; no definite D call. This CDR3 has 13 amino acids. In germline, CDR1 is SGHTA, CDR2 FQGNSA. Trimming left V 2 bases short and J 1 base short, with 5 bases between.

The V call is TRBV27, the J call TRBJ2-7, with 9 bases identical to TRBD2. CDR3 length: 17 residues. The J segment lost 2 bases and the V segment lost 3 bases, leaving 11 bases of the junction unmatched. Per the germline V gene, CDR1 is MNHEY and CDR2 is SMNVEV (reference sequence). In DNA form, the CDR3 reads TGTGCCAGCAGTTTGGTCAGATCTAGCGGGACTACCTACGAGCAGTACTTC. As protein: CASSLVRSSGTTYEQYF.

The J gene is TRBJ2-7, the V gene TRBV5-1; 8 nucleotides line up with TRBD1. Unmatched junction bases numbered 11, after V lost 4 bases and J lost 2 bases. CDR3 length: 16 amino acids. Germline V gives CDR1 SGHRS, CDR2 YFSETQ. The chain's CDR3 is CASSLATGTGPYEQYF. CDR3 DNA: TGCGCCAGCAGCCTCGCGACCGGGACAGGCCCCTACGAGCAGTACTTC.

V usage is TRBV28 and J usage is TRBJ1-1, with 7 nucleotides matching TRBD1. Losses at the gene ends were 5 bases for V and 5 bases for J; bases not matched to a gene: 8. The CDR3 is 14 residues long. Germline-derived CDR1 and CDR2 are MDHEN and SYDVKM. The CDR3 protein is CASSSSDRVTEAFF. In DNA form, the CDR3 reads TGTGCCAGCAGTAGCTCCGACAGGGTAACTGAAGCTTTCTTT.

CDR3 DNA: TGTGCCACCAGCAGCGGACTAGCGGGCGGATACAATGAGCAGTTCTTC. Residues: CATSSGLAGGYNEQFF. The chain joins TRBV15 to TRBJ2-1; 11 nucleotides line up with TRBD2. Germline CDR1 reads LNHNV; CDR2 reads YYDKDF (reference sequence). V lost 3 bases to trimming and J lost 4 bases; unmatched junction nucleotides: 5. CDR3 size: 16 residues.

The chain uses TRBV14 and TRBJ2-1; a possible D gene is TRBD1 (5 bases). This CDR3 region has 14 residues. Trimming removed 0 bases from V and 2 bases from J, with 5 bases in between. Germline assignment: CDR1 SGHDN and CDR2 FVKESK. CDR3 residues: CASSQETAYNEQFF. Here the CDR3 DNA reads TGTGCCAGCAGCCAAGAGACAGCCTACAATGAGCAGTTCTTC. Using reference TRBV14 and TRBJ2-1 for the parts outside the CDR3, the full variable domain is EAGVTQFPSHSVIEKGQTVTLRCDPISGHDNLYWYRRVMGKEIKFLLHFVKESKQDESGMPNNRFLAERTGGTYSTLKVQPAELEDSGVYFCASSQETAYNEQFFGPGTRLTVL.

The gene calls are TRBV18 and TRBJ2-3, with D possibly TRBD1 on 5 matching bases. Germline V gene data show CDR1 as KGHSH and CDR2 as LQKENI. CDR3 length equals 15 residues. V was cut by 2 bases and J by 1 base, with 10 bases left in between. The CDR3 DNA follows: TGTGCCAGCTCACCAGGGGCAGGGCGCACAGATACGCAGTATTTT. Protein: CASSPGAGRTDTQYF.

The chain carries TRBV27 and TRBJ2-7; 11 nucleotides align to TRBD2. CDR1 is MNHEY, CDR2 SMNVEV, per germline (reference sequence). The CDR3 extends over 17 amino acids. With V trimmed by 4 bases and J by 0 bases, 8 bases remained unmatched. The DNA of the CDR3 is TGTGCCAGCAGTTCGAGGACTAGCGGGCTTAGCTCCTACGAGCAGTACTTC. This codes for CASSSRTSGLSSYEQYF.

Details on this clone: Other DNA variants within this sample encode the same CDR3. This chain uses TRBV12-5 with TRBJ1-5; D unresolved. Per germline, CDR1 LGHNT and CDR2 FRNRAP. Trimming shortened V by 1 base and J by 7 bases, and 8 bases separated the two germline ends. The CDR3 has 13 residues. The CDR3 DNA follows: TGTGCTAGTGGTTTGGAAGAAGGGCAGCCCCAGCATTTT. This gives the protein CASGLEEGQPQHF.

The V gene is TRBV18, the J gene TRBJ2-7, with TRBD1 matching over 9 bases. Germline CDR1 and CDR2: KGHSH and LQKENI. V shed 2 bases and J 3 bases; nucleotides not matched to a gene: 11. The CDR3 length is 17 residues. In DNA form, the CDR3 reads TGTGCCAGCTCACCATCGCTTGGAGACAGGGGGATCTACGAGCAGTACTTC. Its protein product is CASSPSLGDRGIYEQYF.

This clone was picked up one time. The chain couples TRBV4-1 to TRBJ1-2; D is uncertain. The CDR3 totals 14 residues. CDR1 is MGHRA and CDR2 is YSYEKL in the germline V gene. V was clipped by 1 base and J by 4 bases, with 10 bases between them. The CDR3 region is CASSQVGQPYGYTF. DNA for the CDR3: TGCGCCAGCAGCCAAGTTGGGCAGCCCTATGGCTACACCTTC.

The chain recombines TRBV19 with TRBJ1-2, with TRBD1 matching over 9 bases. With V trimmed by 3 bases and J by 5 bases, 4 bases remained unmatched. The CDR3 is 14 amino acids. From germline, CDR1 is LNHDA and CDR2 SQIVND (reference sequence). CDR3 sequence: CASSMGDRAYGYTF. The CDR3 nucleotides read TGTGCCAGTAGTATGGGGGACAGGGCTTATGGCTACACCTTC.

CDR3 sequence reads: CASSSPSYINSYEQYF. CDR3 sequence (DNA): TGTGCCAGCAGCTCCCCAAGCTACATAAACTCCTACGAGCAGTACTTC. This chain connects TRBV7-8 to TRBJ2-7; D not resolved. The CDR3 is 16 amino acids. Germline V gene lookup returns CDR1 SGHVS and CDR2 FQNEAQ. V lost 4 bases, J lost 0 bases, and 16 bases lay in between.

As for this clone: Within the sample, other DNA sequences also encode this same CDR3. This sequence joins TRBV10-3 and TRBJ1-1, with 8 bases matching TRBD1. This CDR3 region has 14 residues. Germline trimming cut 6 bases from V and 0 bases from J; bases unmatched to any gene: 3. CDR1 and CDR2 (germline): ENHRY, SYGVKD. DNA for the CDR3: TGTGCCATCAGAGGACAGGGATTGAACACTGAAGCTTTCTTT. Its translation: CAIRGQGLNTEAFF.

The CDR3, as DNA: TGTGCCAGCAGCTCCAATCCTTCCCCCCCAGATACGCAGTATTTT. As protein: CASSSNPSPPDTQYF. The chain combines TRBV11-2 with TRBJ2-3; D unresolved. The germline CDR1 and CDR2 sequences are SGHAT and FQNNGV. This CDR3 region has 15 residues. Trimming took 4 bases from V and 4 from J, leaving 15 bases between them.